Following are 11 T cell receptor beta chains from one sample sequenced in a study of blood T cell repertoires in COVID-19. Method: immunoSEQ multiplex PCR; TCRdb's copy keeps in-frame clones and lacks some. The table has fewer than 200,000 clones, around 83% seen once. The sample taken for sequencing was PBMCs or T cells enriched from blood (not recorded which). The receptors here all came from a young woman who had been exposed to COVID-19.

This clone is a singleton in its sample. The chain uses TRBV3-1 (or the pseudogene TRBV3-2) and TRBJ2-1; 10 bases align to TRBD2. CDR1 and CDR2 from the germline V gene are LGHDT and YNNKEL (reference sequence). The CDR3 spans 16 residues. V lost 4 bases, J lost 7 bases, and 10 bases stayed unmatched. The CDR3 DNA reads as TGTGCCAGCAGCCTTAATAGGCTAGCGGGGGCGAATGAGCAGTTCTTC. The encoded protein is CASSLNRLAGANEQFF.

V gene TRBV7-2 combines with J gene TRBJ2-1; 8 bases are a match to TRBD2. Trimming at V came to 2 bases and at J to 7 bases, leaving 1 base not matched to a gene. Germline V gives CDR1 SGHTA, CDR2 FQGNSA. The CDR3 spans 13 residues. The CDR3 bases are TGTGCCAGCAGCTTACCGGGGGGGAATGAGCAGTTCTTC. Its protein is CASSLPGGNEQFF.

This clone was seen a single time. This chain connects TRBV19 to TRBJ1-1, with TRBD1 as a possible D gene (6 bases). CDR1 is LNHDA, CDR2 SQIVND, per germline (reference sequence). This CDR3 has 16 amino acids. V lost 0 bases and J lost 4, with 15 bases in between. The CDR3 nucleotides read TGTGCCAGTAGTATAGACGGAACAGGGACGGGCACTGAAGCTTTCTTT. This translates into CASSIDGTGTGTEAFF.

V is TRBV19 and J is TRBJ2-5; D not resolved. V was pared by 3 bases and J by 5 bases, with 7 bases between. CDR1 and CDR2 (germline): LNHDA, SQIVND (reference sequence). CDR3 size: 12 residues. The CDR3 is CASSIAGETQYF. The CDR3 DNA reads as TGTGCCAGTAGTATTGCCGGGGAGACCCAGTACTTC.

The chain uses TRBV18 and TRBJ1-6; D is possibly TRBD1 (5 bases). Germline V gives CDR1 KGHSH, CDR2 LQKENI. Trimming pared 3 bases from V and 8 bases from J, leaving 11 bases between. The CDR3 sequence is 14 residues long. The chain's CDR3 is CASSPGGGDSPLHF. The CDR3, as DNA: TGTGCCAGCTCACCGGGAGGAGGGGATTCACCCCTCCACTTT.

This clone has a handful of counts. V usage is TRBV30 and J usage is TRBJ1-1; possibly TRBD1 for D (5 bases). The V end was cut by 7 bases, the J end by 0 bases, with 12 bases between. The CDR3 length is 13 residues. In germline, CDR1 is GTSNPN, CDR2 SVGIG (reference sequence). The chain's CDR3 is CASTTVLNTEAFF. CDR3 bases: TGTGCCTCGACGACAGTCTTGAACACTGAAGCTTTCTTT.

This chain connects TRBV7-2 to TRBJ1-3, with no clear D. This CDR3 region has 13 residues. CDR1 is SGHTA, CDR2 FQGNSA, per germline. V was trimmed by 5 bases and J by 8 bases, leaving 13 bases between them. Here the CDR3 reads CASSPYNGDTIYF. Written as DNA, the CDR3 is TGTGCCAGCAGCCCATACAACGGGGACACCATATATTTT.

The chain uses TRBV11-1 and TRBJ1-1; TRBD1 matches at 7 bases. Germline CDR1 SGHAT, CDR2 FQDESV (reference sequence). The length of the CDR3 is 12 residues. The ends lost 5 bases at V and 11 bases at J; junction bases unmatched: 8. In nucleotides, the CDR3 is TGTGCCAGCAGCAAGGACAGGAAAGTGGCTTTCTTT. This encodes CASSKDRKVAFF.

The gene calls are TRBV5-1 and TRBJ2-3; no definite D call. Germline V gene sequence: CDR1 SGHRS, CDR2 YFSETQ. Trimming stripped 4 bases from V and 3 bases from J, with 12 bases between. The CDR3 is made up of 14 amino acids. Here the CDR3 reads CASSHEVMTDTQYF. CDR3 DNA sequence: TGCGCCAGCAGCCATGAGGTGATGACAGATACGCAGTATTTT.

The chain carries TRBV5-4 and TRBJ1-1; maybe TRBD1 (6 bases). The CDR3 consists of 15 residues. The ends were cut back, 2 bases at V and 6 bases at J, with 17 bases in the middle. Germline CDR1 is SGHNT and CDR2 is YYREEE (reference sequence). The CDR3 protein is CASSFGQGKGAEAFF. The CDR3 nucleotides are TGTGCCAGCAGCTTCGGACAAGGGAAGGGGGCTGAAGCTTTCTTT.

V and J are TRBV4-3 and TRBJ2-7; tentative D call: TRBD1 (6 bases). Deletions cut 0 bases from V and 2 bases from J, with 11 bases between. The CDR3 loop spans 15 amino acids. Germline CDR1 is LGHNA and CDR2 is YSLEER. CDR3 residues: CASSQERQATYEQYF. Here the CDR3 DNA reads TGCGCCAGCAGCCAAGAACGACAGGCCACCTACGAGCAGTACTTC.